A selection of T cell receptor beta chains follows, all from one sample in a study of T cell responses to AZD1222 COVID-19 vaccine. Method: immunoSEQ multiplex PCR; TCRdb's copy keeps in-frame clones and lacks some. The sample consists of fewer than 85,000 clones, about nine tenths of them appearing once. The specimen comprised peripheral blood, sampled on day 0 of AZD1222 vaccination. The receptors were sampled from an adult in good health. CDR3s include the opening cysteine and the closing phenylalanine or tryptophan. Fields, in order: D gene, J gene, clone size, V gene, CDR3 protein, CDR3 DNA. D genes are given only for firm matches. Size tells how often a clone was seen (once, few, many) or the class of an expanded clone, and some rows leave it out.

>-|TRBJ1-3|-|TRBV9
CASSVAPLTTFSGNTIYF
TGTGCCAGCAGCGTAGCCCCTCTTACAACGTTCTCTGGAAACACCATATATTTT
>-|TRBJ1-3|-|TRBV6-5
CASTSSGNTIYF
TGTGCCAGCACCAGCTCTGGAAACACCATATATTTT
>-|TRBJ1-6|-|TRBV7-3
CASSQSPYGSPLHF
TGTGCCAGCAGCCAGAGTCCTTATGGTTCACCCCTCCACTTT
>-|TRBJ1-5|-|TRBV24-1
CATSDFGAQPQHF
TGTGCCACCAGTGATTTCGGGGCTCAGCCCCAGCATTTT
>TRBD1|TRBJ2-7|-|TRBV7-2
CASRSPGGAYEQYF
TGTGCCAGCAGATCCCCAGGGGGCGCCTACGAGCAGTACTTC
>TRBD1|TRBJ1-2|-|TRBV6-5
CASRPTGGGYGYTF
TGTGCCAGCAGGCCAACAGGGGGTGGCTATGGCTACACCTTC
>-|TRBJ2-3|-|TRBV7-3
CASSLTQALDTQYF
TGTGCCAGCAGCTTAACTCAGGCGTTGGATACGCAGTATTTT
>-|TRBJ2-5|-|TRBV12-5
CASGHPDQETQYF
TGTGCTAGTGGTCACCCGGACCAAGAGACCCAGTACTTC
>-|TRBJ1-6|-|TRBV11-3
CASSGSRGVGNSPLHF
TGTGCCAGCAGCGGTAGTCGGGGGGTAGGTAATTCACCCCTCCACTTT
>-|TRBJ2-5|-|TRBV6-5
CASRAQAETQYF
TGTGCCAGCAGGGCTCAGGCGGAGACCCAGTACTTC
>-|TRBJ1-2|-|TRBV7-9
CASSLTAAGEGYGYTF
TGTGCCAGCAGCTTGACTGCGGCAGGGGAGGGCTATGGCTACACCTTC
>-|TRBJ2-7|-|TRBV5-5
CASSPDGPGGYEQYF
TGTGCCAGCAGCCCTGACGGACCCGGAGGTTACGAGCAGTACTTC
>-|TRBJ1-2|few|TRBV27
CASSPEGGLIGYTF
TGTGCCAGCAGCCCCGAGGGGGGATTGATCGGCTACACCTTC
>-|TRBJ1-5|-|TRBV2
CASSWIRMAGDQPQHF
TGTGCCAGCAGTTGGATCCGAATGGCGGGCGATCAGCCCCAGCATTTT
>-|TRBJ2-7|-|TRBV6-5
CASRKDGGYEQYF
TGTGCCAGCAGGAAGGACGGCGGCTACGAGCAGTACTTC
>-|TRBJ2-5|-|TRBV21-1
CASSKPPTQYF
TGTGCCAGCAGCAAACCTCCGACCCAGTACTTC
>TRBD1|TRBJ2-2|-|TRBV10-3
CATEGDRDWAGELFF
TGTGCCACCGAGGGGGACAGGGATTGGGCCGGGGAGCTGTTTTTT
>TRBD2|TRBJ2-1|-|TRBV6-5
CASSPRTSGRYEQFF
TGTGCCAGCAGTCCGCGGACTAGCGGGAGATATGAGCAGTTCTTC
>-|TRBJ2-2|-|TRBV4-1
CASSQGRQGGRNTGELFF
TGCGCCAGCAGCCAAGGCCGACAGGGAGGGCGGAACACCGGGGAGCTGTTTTTT
>-|TRBJ1-2|-|TRBV20-1
CSARQQTGYTF
TGCAGTGCTAGGCAACAAACAGGCTACACCTTC
>-|TRBJ1-1|-|TRBV7-9
CASSRPRPEAFF
TGTGCCAGCAGTCGACCCCGACCTGAAGCTTTCTTT
>-|TRBJ2-7|-|TRBV11-2
CASSLGHSSYEQYF
TGTGCCAGCAGCCTGGGGCACAGCTCCTACGAGCAGTACTTC
>-|TRBJ2-5|-|TRBV27
CASSQQGQLTQYF
TGTGCCAGCAGCCAACAGGGCCAATTGACCCAGTACTTC
>-|TRBJ1-3|-|TRBV19
CASAVREAGNTIYF
TGTGCCAGTGCCGTCAGGGAGGCCGGAAACACCATATATTTT
>-|TRBJ2-7|-|TRBV29-1
CSVPTGDLSYGQYF
TGCAGCGTTCCGACAGGAGATCTCTCCTATGGGCAGTACTTC
>-|TRBJ1-2|-|TRBV4-1
CASSSGSAPNYGYTF
TGCGCCAGCAGTTCCGGGTCAGCTCCGAACTATGGCTACACCTTC
>TRBD1|TRBJ2-5|-|TRBV6-5
CASSYSPRGRETQYF
TGTGCCAGCAGTTACTCCCCCAGGGGGAGAGAGACCCAGTACTTC
>-|TRBJ2-7|-|TRBV6-1
CASSESGSYEQYF
TGTGCCAGCAGTGAAAGCGGCTCCTACGAGCAGTACTTC
>-|TRBJ1-1|-|TRBV12-3/TRBV12-4
CASSFREGTEAFF
TGTGCCAGCAGTTTCAGGGAGGGCACTGAAGCTTTCTTT
>TRBD1|TRBJ2-1|-|TRBV29-1
CSGLIADRVSEQFF
TGCAGCGGATTAATAGCGGACAGGGTATCTGAGCAGTTCTTC
>-|TRBJ1-3|-|TRBV6-2/TRBV6-3
CASSYSRGSSGNTIYF
TGTGCCAGCAGTTACTCAAGAGGGAGCTCTGGAAACACCATATATTTT
>-|TRBJ2-7|-|TRBV15
CATSRDPWGGEQYF
TGTGCCACCAGCAGAGACCCCTGGGGCGGCGAGCAGTACTTC
>TRBD2|TRBJ2-7|-|TRBV5-6
CATIGETSGDSYEQYF
TGTGCCACCATAGGAGAGACTAGCGGGGACTCCTACGAGCAGTACTTC